This TCR beta chain was recorded in a study of shared T cell receptors in the human thymus. V was cut by 7 bases and J by 2 bases, with 27 bases left in between. Germline lookup yields CDR1 MDHEN and CDR2 SYDVKM. CDR3 length: 18 residues. Here immunoSEQ multiplex PCR was the method, and the copy in TCRdb shows in-frame clones only, minus some. The table records hundreds of thousands of clones, around 85% of them present only once. The sample was also linked to a second study, of human thymus T cells. That paper notes: Healthy Finnish infants undergoing corrective surgery for congenital heart defects provided the donor material. Resections obtained during corrective heart surgery supplied the thymus tissue. Thymic and blood repertoires appeared to carry a bias in their V and J gene usage. Related research examined unrelated individuals and reported that their thymic repertoires overlapped highly.

Sequencing was carried out using thymocytes. The TCR sequence derives from a girl younger than two with a congenital heart defect. J is TRBJ2-7 and V is TRBV28, with a tentative D call TRBD2 (6 bases). The CDR3 region has the DNA TGTGCCAGCAAGGGAATGGGTGGGCAGGGACTTATTCCCTACGAGCAGTACTTC. Its translation is CASKGMGGQGLIPYEQYF. The full variable domain, completed using reference TRBV28 and TRBJ2-7, is DVKVTQSSRYLVKRTGEKVFLECVQDMDHENMFWYRQDPGLGLRLIYFSYDVKMKEKGDIPEGYSVSREKKERFSLILESASTNQTSMYLCASKGMGGQGLIPYEQYFGPGTRLTVT.